This TCR beta chain stems from a study of radiation and T cells in renal cell carcinoma (dated by TCRdb to 2019 to 2021). Concerning the study at large: The samples were drawn from a clinical trial, where primary renal cell carcinomas were treated with 15 Gy of stereotactic body radiation therapy and then removed by nephrectomy 4 weeks afterward. TCR beta sequencing covered some 55 samples in total, comprising some 26 tumors and about 27 peripheral blood samples. A total of 4 million to 5 million unique CDR3 nucleotide sequences, encoding 2,658,974 unique CDR3 amino acid sequences, were found across all 50 or so samples.

Details on this clone: Its cognate antigen has yet to be identified. One base away there is no much larger clone; base qualities are not given.

The immunoSEQ kit was used, according to the manufacturer's recommendations, to generate TCR beta libraries from genomic DNA. To prepare the libraries, a first multiplex PCR with proprietary primers was run, followed by a second PCR that added unique barcodes, and a bead cleanup was done after each round. Each sample batch included a kit-provided positive control reaction and a negative control reaction. The final libraries underwent checking on an Agilent 4200 TapeStation D1000 ScreenTape, volumetric pooling, and quantification by qPCR. Sequencing was performed on an Illumina NextSeq500 with a MidOutput 150-cycle cartridge, and 156 Read1 and 15 Index1 cycles were run with kit custom primers. The pooled library was loaded at 1.0 pM with approximately 20% PhiX control spiked in. For the original study's pipeline: The vendor-processed data were analyzed in R, and a clonotype was defined as all T cells that share the same CDR3 nucleotide sequence. For clone abundance analyses, frequencies were normalized to the 10,000 most abundant clones in each sample. Public T cell clones, which averaged fewer than five per sample, were excluded before analysis. A difference in abundance of at least 32-fold between compartments was used to define tumor-enriched and baseline blood-enriched clonotypes. A beta-binomial differential abundance model was used to identify clonotypes that were expanded or contracted between blood time points. The Baroni-Urbani and Buser coefficient was used to measure tumor-blood repertoire similarity, and groups were compared with two-tailed Wilcoxon tests in R. TCRdb took this table from immuneACCESS and kept in-frame rearrangements with V and J called. Such tables lack part of the clones; where checked against another copy, unresolved V genes explain under half of the gap, and the rest is unexplained. V and J calls and clone size are given by that table; D and trimming were obtained from the DNA. The sample table shows about 150,000 clones, and 88% are seen once. The ten largest clones capture around 4% of the sample.

The meaning of the sample's time point label: baseline pretreatment blood. The treatment or condition label, as the study defines it: 15 Gy SBRT to primary tumor, nephrectomy 4 weeks later. To follow tumor-enriched clonotypes, serial peripheral blood was collected from radiation-treated patients at baseline and at 2 weeks and 4 weeks after SBRT. Every patient's renal cell carcinoma showed clear cell pathology. The QIAamp DNA Blood Mini Kit (Qiagen) was used to prepare genomic DNA for TCR sequencing. The analyses included just those samples that passed every quality control check. The cysteine opens and the phenylalanine closes a CDR3 of 14 amino acids. Only CDR3 DNA is held: 42 bases, read in frame from base 1. CDR1 and CDR2, looked up from the germline V gene, are LGHNA and YNFKEQ. Trimming removed 4 bases from V and 1 base from J, leaving 10 bases between the germline ends. Overall results and qualifications from the work: Tracking of blood repertoire dynamics stopped at more than three weeks after treatment, with no follow-up past that point. Top tumor clonotypes rose in blood from baseline to 2 weeks post-radiation, then contracted by 4 weeks, suggesting transient expansion of tumor-resident clones. Because pretreatment tumor biopsies were not available, the baseline intratumoral presence of clonotypes could not be determined. Because the trial had a single-armed design, the trial could not examine how radiation dose or scheduling affected the TCR repertoire.

The sequences come from blood, collected from a patient whose treatment included radiotherapy and nephrectomy. The sequence joins TRBV4-2 to TRBJ2-5, and the D gene may be TRBD1, 5 bases matching. The receptor comes from a woman in her seventies with renal cell carcinoma. Here the CDR3 is given as CASSLYQGQETQYF. The DNA is as follows: TGTGCCAGCAGCCTCTATCAGGGCCAAGAGACCCAGTACTTC.